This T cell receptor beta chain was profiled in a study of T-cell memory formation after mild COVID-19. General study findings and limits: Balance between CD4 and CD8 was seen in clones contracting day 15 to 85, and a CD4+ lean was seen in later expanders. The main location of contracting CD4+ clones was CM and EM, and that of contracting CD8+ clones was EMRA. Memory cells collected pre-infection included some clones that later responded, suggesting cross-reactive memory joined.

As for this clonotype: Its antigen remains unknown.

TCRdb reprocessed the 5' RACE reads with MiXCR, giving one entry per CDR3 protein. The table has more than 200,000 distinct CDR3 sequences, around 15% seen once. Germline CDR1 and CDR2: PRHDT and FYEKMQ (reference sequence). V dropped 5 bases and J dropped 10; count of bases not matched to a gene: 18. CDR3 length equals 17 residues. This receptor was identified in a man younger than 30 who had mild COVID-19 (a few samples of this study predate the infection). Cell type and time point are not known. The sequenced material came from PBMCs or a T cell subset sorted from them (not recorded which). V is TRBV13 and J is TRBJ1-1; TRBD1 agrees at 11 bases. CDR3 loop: CASSRAGQGARGLGAFF. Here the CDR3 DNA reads TGTGCCAGCAGCCGAGCCGGACAGGGGGCGAGAGGGCTAGGAGCTTTCTTT.